Listed here are 9 T cell receptor beta chains from one sample, sequenced in a study of T cell changes during pregnancy in multiple sclerosis. Libraries were prepared by immunoSEQ multiplex PCR; TCRdb keeps only in-frame clonotypes and omits some of them. The table shows tens of thousands of clones, with less than 90% occurring only once. The material was CD8+ T cells from peripheral blood mononuclear cells, obtained before pregnancy. The receptors shown here come from a female donor with multiple sclerosis, enrolled in a pregnancy study.

This clone appeared a few times. The chain couples TRBV19 to TRBJ1-1; 10 nucleotides line up with TRBD1. The CDR3 extends over 14 amino acids. Germline CDR1 and CDR2: LNHDA and SQIVND (reference sequence). J gave up 3 bases and V 3 bases, and 1 base lay outside the gene matches. CDR3 sequence (DNA): TGTGCCAGTAGTATCGGGACAGGGGACACTGAAGCTTTCTTT. Amino acid sequence: CASSIGTGDTEAFF. Full variable domain (rest looked up from reference TRBV19 and TRBJ1-1): DGGITQSPKYLFRKEGQNVTLSCEQNLNHDAMYWYRQDPGQGLRLIYYSQIVNDFQKGDIAEGYSVSREKKESFPLTVTSAQKNPTAFYLCASSIGTGDTEAFFGQGTRLTVV.

The V and J genes are TRBV2 and TRBJ1-2, with no clear D. This CDR3 is 14 amino acids long. V lost 11 bases and J lost 4, with 20 bases in between. Germline assignment: CDR1 SNHLY and CDR2 FYNNEI. The CDR3 region is CARQVHGGLYGYTF. CDR3 DNA sequence: TGTGCCCGTCAGGTGCACGGTGGGCTCTATGGCTACACCTTC.

The CDR3 sequence: CASSLAGAAIYGYTF. In nucleotides, the CDR3 is TGTGCCAGCAGTTTGGCGGGGGCAGCAATTTATGGCTACACCTTC. V usage is TRBV27 and J usage is TRBJ1-2; maybe TRBD1 (6 bases). The CDR3 runs 15 residues. In germline, CDR1 is MNHEY, CDR2 SMNVEV (reference sequence). With 3 bases removed from V and 5 bases from J, the gap between germline ends came to 16 bases.

This clone was counted only a few times. In nucleotides, the CDR3 is TGTGCCAGCAGTGACTCCGCTAGCGGGGGGGCGCGGGAGCTGTTTTTT. It specifies CASSDSASGGARELFF. The J gene is TRBJ2-2, the V gene TRBV6-4, with TRBD2 matching 12 bases. J gave up 9 bases and V 0 bases, and 5 bases lay outside the gene matches. CDR3 length: 16 amino acids. Germline V gene sequence: CDR1 MRHNA, CDR2 SNTAGT.

J is TRBJ1-1 and V is TRBV28; possible D gene TRBD1, 6 bases. The CDR3 is 14 residues long. V was shortened by 5 bases and J by 1 base, with 11 bases between the two germline ends. CDR1 and CDR2 from the germline V gene are MDHEN and SYDVKM. The CDR3 reads CASSLFRGNTEAFF. CDR3 bases: TGTGCCAGCAGTCTATTCAGGGGGAACACTGAAGCTTTCTTT. Full variable domain (missing parts from reference TRBV28 and TRBJ1-1): DVKVTQSSRYLVKRTGEKVFLECVQDMDHENMFWYRQDPGLGLRLIYFSYDVKMKEKGDIPEGYSVSREKKERFSLILESASTNQTSMYLCASSLFRGNTEAFFGQGTRLTVV.

V gene TRBV18 combines with J gene TRBJ1-2; 7 nucleotides align to TRBD1. This CDR3 spans 14 amino acids. The junction had 5 bases not matched to a gene; V was cut back by 2 bases and J by 5 bases. CDR1 and CDR2 from the germline V gene are KGHSH and LQKENI. CDR3 coding DNA: TGTGCCAGCTCACCATTCGAGGGGGCTTATGGCTACACCTTC. Translating gives CASSPFEGAYGYTF.

The rearrangement joins TRBV7-9 to TRBJ2-7; 8 positions agree with TRBD2. This CDR3 region has 15 residues. Germline CDR1 SEHNR, CDR2 FQNEAQ (reference sequence). Unmatched junction bases numbered 4, after V lost 1 base and J lost 2 bases. This CDR3 reads CASSLGAGAPYEQYF. The CDR3 bases are TGTGCCAGCAGCTTAGGAGCGGGGGCACCCTACGAGCAGTACTTC.

The chain links TRBV6-5 to TRBJ2-1, with TRBD2 identical over 8 bases. This CDR3 is built from 16 residues. Unmatched junction bases numbered 10, after V lost 0 bases and J lost 9 bases. Germline V lookup: CDR1 MNHEY, CDR2 SVGAGI. CDR3 in amino acids: CASSYSVGGALFEQFF. The CDR3 region has the DNA TGTGCCAGCAGTTACTCGGTCGGGGGGGCTCTATTTGAGCAGTTCTTC.

The chain couples TRBV23-1 to TRBJ2-7, with 9 bases aligning to TRBD1. TRBV23-1 is marked as an open reading frame, function uncertain. This CDR3 region has 15 residues. The trim removed 3 bases at V and 4 bases at J, leaving 7 bases unmatched. The CDR3 sequence: CASSQPGQGPYEQYF. CDR3 nucleotide sequence: TGCGCCAGCAGTCAGCCTGGACAGGGGCCGTACGAGCAGTACTTC.